This T cell receptor (beta chain) comes out of a study of blood T cell repertoires in COVID-19. As for the study in general: Collection of acute and convalescent COVID-19 samples took place in the United States, Italy and Spain. The analysed material was cDNA or gDNA that came from T cells, B-cell-depleted T cells, or PBMCs.

In Seattle, patients joined the study during active infection and were tracked longitudinally. Original processing notes: Amplifying reference gene primers gave estimates of nucleated cell counts. Sequencing was performed with immunoSEQ multiplex PCR; in TCRdb, only in-frame clones are kept and a portion is missing. D and trimming were read from the DNA, whereas the V and J calls and clone size are those reported in that table. The data show hundreds of thousands of clones, about 90% seen once. CDR1 is LNHDA, CDR2 SQIVND, per germline (reference sequence). Trimming cost V 5 bases and J 6 bases; bases outside gene matches: 8. This CDR3 contains 16 residues.

Sequenced input: peripheral blood. The gene calls are TRBV19 and TRBJ2-3, with 13 bases that match TRBD2. The sequence came from a woman between 65 and 79 years old with COVID-19, enrolled during active disease. The CDR3 DNA follows: TGTGCCAGTAGTTTTGGACTAGCGGGGGCCCCGGATACGCAGTATTTT. Translated, it gives CASSFGLAGAPDTQYF.